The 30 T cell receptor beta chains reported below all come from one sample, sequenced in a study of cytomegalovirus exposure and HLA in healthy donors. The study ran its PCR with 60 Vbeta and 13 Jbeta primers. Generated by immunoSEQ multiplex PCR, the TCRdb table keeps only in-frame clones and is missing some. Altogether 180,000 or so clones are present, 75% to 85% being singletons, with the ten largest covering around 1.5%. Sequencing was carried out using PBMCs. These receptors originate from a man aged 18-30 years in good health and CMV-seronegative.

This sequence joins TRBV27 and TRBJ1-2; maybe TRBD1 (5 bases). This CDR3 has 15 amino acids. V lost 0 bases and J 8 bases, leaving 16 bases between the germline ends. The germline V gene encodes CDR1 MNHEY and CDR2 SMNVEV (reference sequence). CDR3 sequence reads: CASSLSSAGEGGYTF. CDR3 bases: TGTGCCAGCAGTTTATCGTCGGCGGGGGAGGGGGGCTACACCTTC.

The CDR3 is CASSYTGGGETQYF. CDR3 nucleotides: TGTGCCAGCAGTTATACTGGGGGCGGGGAGACCCAGTACTTC. V is TRBV6-6 and J is TRBJ2-5; D may be TRBD1 (6 bases). CDR1 is MNHNY and CDR2 is SVGAGI in the germline V gene (reference sequence). Trimming removed 3 bases at V and 5 bases at J, with 13 bases between. This CDR3 is built from 14 residues.

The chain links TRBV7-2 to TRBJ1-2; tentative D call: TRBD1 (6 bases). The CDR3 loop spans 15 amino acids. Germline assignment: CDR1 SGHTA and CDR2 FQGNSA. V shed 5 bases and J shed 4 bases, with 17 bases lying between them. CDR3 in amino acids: CASSVGAGVTYGYTF. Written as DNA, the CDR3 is TGTGCCAGCAGCGTCGGGGCAGGGGTGACCTATGGCTACACCTTC.

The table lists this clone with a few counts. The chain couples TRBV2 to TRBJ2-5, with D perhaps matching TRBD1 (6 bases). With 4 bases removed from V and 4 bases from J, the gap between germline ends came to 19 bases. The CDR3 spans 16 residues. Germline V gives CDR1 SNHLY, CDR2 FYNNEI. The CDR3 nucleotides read TGTGCCAGCAGTGGTAGGGGGTCTGGGGTCCGAGAGACCCAGTACTTC. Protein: CASSGRGSGVRETQYF. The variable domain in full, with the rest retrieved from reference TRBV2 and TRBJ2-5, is EPEVTQTPSHQVTQMGQEVILRCVPISNHLYFYWYRQILGQKVEFLVSFYNNEISEKSEIFDDQFSVERPDGSNFTLKIRSTKLEDSAMYFCASSGRGSGVRETQYFGPGTRLLVL.

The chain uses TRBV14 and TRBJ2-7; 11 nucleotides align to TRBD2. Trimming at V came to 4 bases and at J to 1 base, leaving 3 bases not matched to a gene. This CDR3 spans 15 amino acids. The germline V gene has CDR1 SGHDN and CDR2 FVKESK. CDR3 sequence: CASSLAGGPSYEQYF. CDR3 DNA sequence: TGTGCCAGCAGCCTAGCGGGGGGGCCTTCCTACGAGCAGTACTTC.

The CDR3 protein is CASSLGQRGYTF. DNA for the CDR3: TGTGCCAGCAGTTTGGGACAAAGGGGCTACACCTTC. J is TRBJ1-2 and V is TRBV6-6; a possible D gene is TRBD1 (6 bases). The V and J ends lost 4 bases and 8 bases respectively, with 11 bases between them. Germline V CDR1 and CDR2: MNHNY, SVGAGI (reference sequence). The CDR3 consists of 12 residues.

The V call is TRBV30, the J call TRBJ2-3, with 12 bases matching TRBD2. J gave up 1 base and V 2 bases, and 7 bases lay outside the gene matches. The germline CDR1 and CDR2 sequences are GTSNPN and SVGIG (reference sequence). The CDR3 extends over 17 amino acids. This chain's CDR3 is CAWSSLRTSGGTDTQYF. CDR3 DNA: TGTGCCTGGAGTTCCCTCCGGACTAGCGGGGGCACAGATACGCAGTATTTT.

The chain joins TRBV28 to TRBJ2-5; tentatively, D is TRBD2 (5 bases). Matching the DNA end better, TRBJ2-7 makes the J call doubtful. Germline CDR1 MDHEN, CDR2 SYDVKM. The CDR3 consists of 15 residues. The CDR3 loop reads CASSPLLRDTYEQYF. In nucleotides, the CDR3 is TGTGCCAGCAGTCCCCTCCTCCGGGATACCTACGAGCAGTACTTC.

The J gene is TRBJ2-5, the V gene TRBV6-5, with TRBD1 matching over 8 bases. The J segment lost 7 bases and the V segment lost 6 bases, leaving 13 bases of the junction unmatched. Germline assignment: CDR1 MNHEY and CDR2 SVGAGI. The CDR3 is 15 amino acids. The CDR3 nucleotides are TGTGCCAGCAGCCAGACAGGGGAACAAATAGCGACCCAGTACTTC. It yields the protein CASSQTGEQIATQYF.

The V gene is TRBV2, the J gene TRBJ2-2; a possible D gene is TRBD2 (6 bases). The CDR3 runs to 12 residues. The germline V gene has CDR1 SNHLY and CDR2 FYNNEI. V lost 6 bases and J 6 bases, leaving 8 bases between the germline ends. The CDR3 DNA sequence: TGTGCCAGCAGGAGGGAGGCCGGGGAGCTGTTTTTT. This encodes CASRREAGELFF.

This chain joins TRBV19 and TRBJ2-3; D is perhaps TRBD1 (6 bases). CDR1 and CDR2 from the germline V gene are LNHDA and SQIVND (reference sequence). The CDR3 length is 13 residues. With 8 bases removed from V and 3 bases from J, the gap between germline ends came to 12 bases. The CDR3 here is CASGQGWTDTQYF. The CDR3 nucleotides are TGTGCCAGTGGCCAGGGGTGGACAGATACGCAGTATTTT.

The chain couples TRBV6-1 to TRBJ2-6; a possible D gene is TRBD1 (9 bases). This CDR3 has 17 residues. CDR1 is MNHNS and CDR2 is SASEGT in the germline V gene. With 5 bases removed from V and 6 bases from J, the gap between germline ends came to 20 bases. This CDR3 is CASSQVAGQGTANVLTF. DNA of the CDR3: TGTGCCAGCAGTCAAGTAGCGGGACAGGGCACGGCCAACGTCCTGACTTTC.

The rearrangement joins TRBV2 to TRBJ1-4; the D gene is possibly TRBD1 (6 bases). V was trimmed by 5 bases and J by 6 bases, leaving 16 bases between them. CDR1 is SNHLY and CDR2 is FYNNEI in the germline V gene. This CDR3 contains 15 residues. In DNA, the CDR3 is TGTGCCAGCAGTTCCCCGGGGGGGGGCGATGAAAAACTGTTTTTT. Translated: CASSSPGGGDEKLFF.

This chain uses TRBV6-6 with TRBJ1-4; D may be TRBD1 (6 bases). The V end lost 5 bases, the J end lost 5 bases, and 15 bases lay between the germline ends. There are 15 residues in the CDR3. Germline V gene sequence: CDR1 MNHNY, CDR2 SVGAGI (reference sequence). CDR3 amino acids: CASSGVDRPNEKLFF. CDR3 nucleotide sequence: TGTGCCAGCAGTGGGGTGGACAGACCAAATGAAAAACTGTTTTTT.

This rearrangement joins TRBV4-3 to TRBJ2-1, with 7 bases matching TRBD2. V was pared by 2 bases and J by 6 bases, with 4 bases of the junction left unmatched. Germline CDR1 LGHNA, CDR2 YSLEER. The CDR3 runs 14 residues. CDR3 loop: CASSQRGGTNEQFF. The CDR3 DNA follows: TGCGCCAGCAGCCAACGCGGGGGTACCAATGAGCAGTTCTTC.

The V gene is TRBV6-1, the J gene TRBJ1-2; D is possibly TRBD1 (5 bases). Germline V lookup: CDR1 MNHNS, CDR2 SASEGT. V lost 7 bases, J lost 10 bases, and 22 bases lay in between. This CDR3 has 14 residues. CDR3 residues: CASTEADPGWDYTF. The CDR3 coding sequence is TGTGCCAGCACTGAGGCGGACCCAGGGTGGGACTACACCTTC.

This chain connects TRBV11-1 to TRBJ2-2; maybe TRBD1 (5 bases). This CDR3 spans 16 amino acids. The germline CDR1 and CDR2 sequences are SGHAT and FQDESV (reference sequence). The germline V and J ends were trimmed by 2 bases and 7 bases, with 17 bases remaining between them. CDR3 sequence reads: CASSLTRVGPIGELFF. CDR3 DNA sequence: TGTGCCAGCAGCTTAACCAGGGTCGGGCCTATCGGGGAGCTGTTTTTT.

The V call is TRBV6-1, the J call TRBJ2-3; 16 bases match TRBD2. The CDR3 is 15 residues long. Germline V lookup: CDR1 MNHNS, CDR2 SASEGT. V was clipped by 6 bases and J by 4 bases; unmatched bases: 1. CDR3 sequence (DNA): TGTGCCAGCAGGGGACTAGCGGGGGGGCCAGATACGCAGTATTTT. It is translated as CASRGLAGGPDTQYF.

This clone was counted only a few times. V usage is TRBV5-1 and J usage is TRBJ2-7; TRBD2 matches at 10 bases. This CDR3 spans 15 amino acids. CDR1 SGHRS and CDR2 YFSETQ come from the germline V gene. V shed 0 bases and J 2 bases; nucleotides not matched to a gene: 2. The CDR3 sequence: CASSLEAGGPYEQYF. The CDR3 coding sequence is TGCGCCAGCAGCTTGGAAGCGGGAGGGCCCTACGAGCAGTACTTC.

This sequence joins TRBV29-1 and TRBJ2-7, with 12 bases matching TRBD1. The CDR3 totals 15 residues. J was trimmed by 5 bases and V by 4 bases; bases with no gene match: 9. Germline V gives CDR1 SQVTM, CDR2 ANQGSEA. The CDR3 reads CSVAGPGTGGHEQYF. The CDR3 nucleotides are TGCAGCGTTGCGGGACCCGGGACAGGGGGCCACGAGCAGTACTTC.

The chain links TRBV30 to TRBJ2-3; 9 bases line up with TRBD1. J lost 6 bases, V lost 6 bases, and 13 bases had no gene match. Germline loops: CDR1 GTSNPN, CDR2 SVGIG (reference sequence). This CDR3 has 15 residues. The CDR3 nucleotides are TGTGCCTGTGCCGCCCCCCGGGACAGGGTCGATACGCAGTATTTT. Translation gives CACAAPRDRVDTQYF.

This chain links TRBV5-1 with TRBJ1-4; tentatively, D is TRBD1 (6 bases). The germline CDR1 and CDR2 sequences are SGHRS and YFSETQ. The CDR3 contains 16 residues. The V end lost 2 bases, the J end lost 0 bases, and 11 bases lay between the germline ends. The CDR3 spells CASSFGQFATNEKLFF. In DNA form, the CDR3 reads TGCGCCAGCAGCTTCGGACAGTTTGCAACTAATGAAAAACTGTTTTTT.

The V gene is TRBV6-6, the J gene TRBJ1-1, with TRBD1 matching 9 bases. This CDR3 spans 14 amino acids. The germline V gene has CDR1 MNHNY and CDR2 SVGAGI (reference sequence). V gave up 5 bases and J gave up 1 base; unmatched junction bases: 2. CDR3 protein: CASSTGQGNTEAFF. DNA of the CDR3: TGTGCCAGCAGTACGGGACAGGGGAACACTGAAGCTTTCTTT.

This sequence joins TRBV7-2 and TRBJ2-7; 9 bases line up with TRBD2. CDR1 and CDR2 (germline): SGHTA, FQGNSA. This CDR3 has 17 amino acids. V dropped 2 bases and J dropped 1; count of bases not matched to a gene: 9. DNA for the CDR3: TGTGCCAGCAGCTTACGATTAGGACTAGCGAATTCCTACGAGCAGTACTTC. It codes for CASSLRLGLANSYEQYF.

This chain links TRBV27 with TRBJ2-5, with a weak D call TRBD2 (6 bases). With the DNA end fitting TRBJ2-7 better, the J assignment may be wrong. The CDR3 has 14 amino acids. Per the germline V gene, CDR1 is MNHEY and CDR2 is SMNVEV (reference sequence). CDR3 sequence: CASSLGGATYEQYF. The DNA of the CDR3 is TGTGCCAGCAGTTTGGGAGGAGCGACCTACGAGCAGTACTTC.

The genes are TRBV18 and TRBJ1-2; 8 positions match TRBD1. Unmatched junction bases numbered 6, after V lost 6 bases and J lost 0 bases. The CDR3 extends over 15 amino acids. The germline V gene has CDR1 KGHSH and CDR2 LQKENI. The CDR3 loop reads CASSTGTGANYGYTF. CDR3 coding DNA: TGTGCCAGCTCCACCGGGACAGGAGCTAACTATGGCTACACCTTC.

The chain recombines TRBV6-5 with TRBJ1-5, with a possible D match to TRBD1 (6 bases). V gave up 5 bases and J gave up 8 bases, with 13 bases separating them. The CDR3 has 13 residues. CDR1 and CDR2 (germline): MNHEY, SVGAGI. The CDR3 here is CASSRGGREPQHF. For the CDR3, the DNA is TGTGCCAGCAGTCGGGGGGGCAGGGAGCCCCAGCATTTT.

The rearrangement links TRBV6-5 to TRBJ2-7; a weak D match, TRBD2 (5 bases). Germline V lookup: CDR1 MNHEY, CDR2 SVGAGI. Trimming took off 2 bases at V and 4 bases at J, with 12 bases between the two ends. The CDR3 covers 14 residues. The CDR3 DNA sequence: TGTGCCAGCAGTTACAAGCCGGGGTCATACGAGCAGTACTTC. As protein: CASSYKPGSYEQYF.

CDR3 region: CASSVRDRGYEQYF. CDR3 nucleotides: TGTGCCAGCAGTGTTCGGGACAGGGGGTACGAGCAGTACTTC. V is TRBV6-1 and J is TRBJ2-7; TRBD1 aligns across 11 bases. The ends lost 4 bases at V and 4 bases at J; junction bases unmatched: 3. There are 14 residues in the CDR3. Germline V gene lookup returns CDR1 MNHNS and CDR2 SASEGT.

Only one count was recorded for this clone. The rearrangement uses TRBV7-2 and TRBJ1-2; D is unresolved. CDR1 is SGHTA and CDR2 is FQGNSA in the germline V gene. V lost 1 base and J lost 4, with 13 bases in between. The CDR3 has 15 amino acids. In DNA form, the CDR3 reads TGTGCCAGCAGCTTAGTTACATCCACCTCCTATGGCTACACCTTC. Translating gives CASSLVTSTSYGYTF.